The next 10 T cell receptor beta chains were all read from a single sample in a study of CD8 T cells in ankylosing spondylitis. TCRdb called the 5' RACE reads again in MiXCR, with one record for every CDR3 protein. The sample includes over 200,000 distinct CDR3 sequences, over 9.5% of them seen just once. Sequencing was done on a sample of blood, either unsorted or a sorted T cell fraction (not recorded which). The source of these receptors is a male donor with ankylosing spondylitis or in good health (not recorded which).

The CDR3 protein is CASSQDRVQETQYF. CDR3 DNA: TGTGCCAGCAGCCAGGACAGAGTCCAAGAGACCCAGTACTTC. The chain combines TRBV7-2 with TRBJ2-5; D is perhaps TRBD1 (6 bases). Germline lookup yields CDR1 SGHTA and CDR2 FQGNSA. This CDR3 has 14 amino acids. V was trimmed by 5 bases and J by 1 base, leaving 11 bases between them.

This clonotype was observed many times. V is TRBV5-1 and J is TRBJ2-2, with 7 bases matching TRBD2. From germline, CDR1 is SGHRS and CDR2 YFSETQ. CDR3 size: 15 residues. J gave up 5 bases and V 5 bases, and 9 bases lay outside the gene matches. The CDR3 spells CASRSPGLPTGELFF. The CDR3 coding sequence is TGCGCCAGCAGGTCGCCGGGACTACCTACCGGGGAGCTGTTTTTT.

As for this clonotype: This may arise from a read error, as a much more abundant clone is one base away. The chain links TRBV5-1 to TRBJ1-1; D remains ambiguous. Germline CDR1 reads SGHRS; CDR2 reads YFSETQ. The CDR3 is 15 amino acids. V dropped 3 bases and J dropped 3 bases, with 15 bases sitting between them. Here the CDR3 DNA reads TGCGCCAGCAGCTCTATTGAGGACGGAGACACTGAAGCTTTCTTT. Amino acid sequence: CASSSIEDGDTEAFF.

There are a few counts of this clonotype. The chain couples TRBV7-2 to TRBJ2-5; 8 bases map to TRBD2. J was trimmed by 0 bases and V by 0 bases; bases with no gene match: 6. From germline, CDR1 is SGHTA and CDR2 FQGNSA. This CDR3 has 17 residues. In DNA form, the CDR3 reads TGTGCCAGCAGCTTAGCGCCCGGGGGGGCCGACCAAGAGACCCAGTACTTC. It translates to CASSLAPGGADQETQYF.

The J gene is TRBJ2-3, the V gene TRBV20-1; D is unclear. The germline V and J ends were trimmed by 6 bases and 0 bases, with 10 bases remaining between them. This CDR3 comprises 13 residues. The V gene's germline CDR1 is DFQATT and CDR2 SNEGSKA (reference sequence). The CDR3, as DNA: TGCAGTGCAAATGAAGACAGCACAGATACGCAGTATTTT. Amino acid sequence: CSANEDSTDTQYF.

In this sample, this clonotype turned up many times. V usage is TRBV7-2 and J usage is TRBJ2-3, with D possibly being TRBD2 (6 bases). The germline gives CDR1 SGHTA, CDR2 FQGNSA. This CDR3 is built from 14 residues. Trimming removed 1 base at V and 4 bases at J, with 9 bases between. In DNA, the CDR3 is TGTGCCAGCAGCTTAGGTGGGGGGTCAGATACGCAGTATTTT. This gives the protein CASSLGGGSDTQYF.

This clonotype appeared a few times. The chain recombines TRBV7-8 with TRBJ2-3; either TRBD1 or TRBD2 may fit D (5 bases each). V was pared by 5 bases and J by 2 bases, with 17 bases between. This CDR3 spans 16 amino acids. Per germline, CDR1 SGHVS and CDR2 FQNEAQ. The CDR3: CASSPLQGADTDTQYF. DNA of the CDR3: TGTGCCAGCAGCCCTTTGCAGGGAGCCGACACAGATACGCAGTATTTT. Variable domain in full (rest from reference TRBV7-8 and TRBJ2-3): GAGVSQSPRYKVAKRGQDVALRCDPISGHVSLFWYQQALGQGPEFLTYFQNEAQLDKSGLPSDRFFAERPEGSVSTLKIQRTQQEDSAVYLCASSPLQGADTDTQYFGPGTRLTVL.

The table lists this clonotype with many counts. This sequence joins TRBV15 and TRBJ2-3; 10 nucleotides match TRBD2. From germline, CDR1 is LNHNV and CDR2 YYDKDF (reference sequence). The CDR3 has 15 amino acids. The ends lost 6 bases at V and 2 bases at J; junction bases unmatched: 5. The CDR3 reads CATRELAGITDTQYF. The CDR3, as DNA: TGTGCCACCAGGGAACTAGCGGGGATCACAGATACGCAGTATTTT.

CDR3 coding DNA: TGTGCCAGCAGTTCAAGCTGGGGGACTAGCCGGCGAGATACGCAGTATTTT. Its protein product is CASSSSWGTSRRDTQYF. The rearrangement uses TRBV28 and TRBJ2-3; 9 bases are shared with TRBD2. J gave up 5 bases and V 4 bases, and 13 bases lay outside the gene matches. Germline V gene lookup returns CDR1 MDHEN and CDR2 SYDVKM. The length of the CDR3 is 17 residues.

This clonotype appeared many times. The J gene is TRBJ2-5, the V gene TRBV20-1; TRBD2 aligns across 9 bases. CDR1 is DFQATT, CDR2 SNEGSKA, per germline (reference sequence). The CDR3 sequence is 13 residues long. V gave up 3 bases and J gave up 4 bases; unmatched junction bases: 3. The CDR3, as DNA: TGCAGTGCTAGGACTAGCGGTCGAGAGACCCAGTACTTC. It encodes CSARTSGRETQYF.